The clone carrying this TCR beta chain was seen repeatedly, ten times or more. Its specificity is not known. In TCRdb, the 5' RACE reads were re-called with MiXCR into one record per CDR3 protein. The sample holds 550,000 or so distinct CDR3 sequences; under 25% are singletons and the top ten take 13% to 15%. The V gene end was trimmed by 5 bases and the J gene end by 0 bases; junction bases not matched to a gene: 1. The germline V gene has CDR1 SGHRS and CDR2 YFSETQ. The CDR3 contains 14 residues. These data are taken from a study of T cells after yellow fever vaccination. Study-wide results and caveats: Post-booster repertoires again held most primary-vaccination clones (approximately 96% CD4, roughly 88% CD8). There was a small share of clonotypes that showed up in both the CD4 and CD8 compartments.

The chain links TRBV5-1 to TRBJ2-2, with 7 bases fitting TRBD2. This specimen consisted of PBMCs, obtained 15 days after the yellow fever booster vaccination. This clonotype was sampled from a man under 40 who received the YFV17D yellow fever vaccine. As DNA, the CDR3 is TGCGCCAGCAGAGCGGGGACGAACACCGGGGAGCTGTTTTTT. Amino acids: CASRAGTNTGELFF.